This passage covers 31 T cell receptor beta chains from one sample sequenced in a study of blood T cells in healthy people across ages. A J-beta primer mix and a sample-barcoded 5' primer were used in a second PCR of roughly 7 to 12 cycles. TCRdb reprocessed the 5' RACE reads with MiXCR, giving one entry per CDR3 protein. In the table there are 1.5 million to 2 million distinct CDR3 sequences, roughly 28% of which are singletons. The sample comprised blood. The receptors derive from a woman aged 25 to 39 in good health.

This clonotype was counted between two and nine times. The chain links TRBV4-2 to TRBJ2-5; D perhaps matches TRBD2 (6 bases). With the DNA end fitting TRBJ2-7 better, the J assignment may be wrong. In germline, CDR1 is LGHNA, CDR2 YNFKEQ. The CDR3 is 16 amino acids. The CDR3 DNA is TGTGCCAGCAGCCAAGATCCTAGCGACTTAACCTACGAGCAGTACTTC. Amino acids: CASSQDPSDLTYEQYF.

This clonotype was recorded many times. V usage is TRBV12-5 and J usage is TRBJ1-5; D ambiguous. The CDR3 extends over 14 amino acids. Trimming pared 5 bases from V and 5 bases from J, leaving 13 bases between. Germline V gives CDR1 LGHNT, CDR2 FRNRAP. Here the CDR3 reads CASGRPSGDQPQHF. The DNA of the CDR3 is TGTGCTAGTGGTCGACCGAGTGGGGATCAGCCCCAGCATTTT. The full variable domain, with the rest looked up from reference TRBV12-5 and TRBJ1-5, is DARVTQTPRHKVTEMGQEVTMRCQPILGHNTVFWYRQTMMQGLELLAYFRNRAPLDDSGMPKDRFSAEMPDATLATLKIQPSEPRDSAVYFCASGRPSGDQPQHFGDGTRLSIL.

This clonotype was seen a few times. V is TRBV4-2 and J is TRBJ1-1, with D unresolved. V was clipped by 0 bases and J by 5 bases, with 4 bases between them. Germline V CDR1 and CDR2: LGHNA, YNFKEQ. This CDR3 is 12 amino acids long. Here the CDR3 DNA reads TGTGCCAGCAGCCAAGATTGGACTGAAGCTTTCTTT. Its translation is CASSQDWTEAFF.

This clonotype was seen only a few times. The J gene is TRBJ2-1, the V gene TRBV5-5; 9 bases match TRBD2. V lost 0 bases and J lost 6; bases outside the gene matches: 16. In germline, CDR1 is SGHKS, CDR2 YYEKEE (reference sequence). This CDR3 region has 19 residues. CDR3 residues: CASSLVKGSLAGGTNEQFF. The CDR3 DNA reads TGTGCCAGCAGCTTGGTCAAGGGGAGTTTGGCGGGGGGGACCAATGAGCAGTTCTTC.

This clonotype came up many times. The chain recombines TRBV20-1 with TRBJ2-7, with TRBD1 matching 9 bases. V gave up 6 bases and J gave up 5 bases; unmatched junction bases: 14. The CDR3 has 15 residues. The germline CDR1 and CDR2 sequences are DFQATT and SNEGSKA (reference sequence). CDR3 DNA: TGCAGTGCAAGCCTTCCCGGGACAGGGAACGACGAGCAGTACTTC. This codes for CSASLPGTGNDEQYF.

This clonotype turned up a few times. The chain combines TRBV6-5 with TRBJ2-1; TRBD2 matches at 9 bases. CDR3 length: 15 amino acids. The germline V gene encodes CDR1 MNHEY and CDR2 SVGAGI. With 3 bases clipped from V and 8 bases from J, the junction kept 8 bases outside the gene matches. Written as DNA, the CDR3 is TGTGCCAGCAGTTATTCCAGCGGGGGGCAGGATGAGCAGTTCTTC. The encoded protein is CASSYSSGGQDEQFF.

This clonotype was counted a few times. The chain has TRBV9 and TRBJ2-1, with D possibly TRBD1 on 5 matching bases. The V and J ends lost 0 bases and 13 bases respectively, with 17 bases between them. The length of the CDR3 is 14 residues. Germline V gene lookup returns CDR1 SGDLS and CDR2 YYNGEE. This chain's CDR3 is CASSVGVGQETQFF. The CDR3 DNA follows: TGTGCCAGCAGCGTAGGAGTAGGACAAGAGACCCAGTTCTTC.

This chain connects TRBV12-3 or TRBV12-4 to TRBJ2-2, with D hard to call. V lost 4 bases to trimming and J lost 0 bases, with 6 bases between them. The CDR3 consists of 14 residues. The CDR3, as DNA: TGTGCCAGCAGTTGGAATGCGAACACCGGGGAGCTGTTTTTT. Protein: CASSWNANTGELFF.

This clonotype was observed a handful of times. The chain recombines TRBV9 with TRBJ2-3; D tentatively reads TRBD1 or TRBD2 (5 bases each). The germline V gene encodes CDR1 SGDLS and CDR2 YYNGEE. The CDR3 extends over 16 amino acids. V was cut by 0 bases and J by 0 bases, with 11 bases left in between. CDR3 coding DNA: TGTGCCAGCAGCGTAGGTAACCGGGACAGCACAGATACGCAGTATTTT. As protein: CASSVGNRDSTDTQYF.

Worth noting for this clonotype: A much larger clone is a single base away; this may be a read error. The chain recombines TRBV29-1 with TRBJ2-1, with no clear D. This CDR3 contains 11 residues. Germline V gene sequence: CDR1 SQVTM, CDR2 ANQGSEA. Trimming took 7 bases from V and 10 from J, leaving 14 bases between them. This CDR3 is CSAGNSYEQFF. In DNA, the CDR3 is TGCAGCGCTGGAAACTCCTACGAGCAGTTCTTC.

This clonotype appeared a few times. This chain joins TRBV7-2 and TRBJ2-1; the match to TRBD2 covers 10 bases. Per germline, CDR1 SGHTA and CDR2 FQGNSA. V was pared by 1 base and J by 8 bases, with 11 bases of the junction left unmatched. The CDR3 contains 17 residues. This chain's CDR3 is CASSLGETSGQVDEQFF. In DNA form, the CDR3 reads TGTGCCAGCAGCTTAGGGGAGACTAGCGGGCAAGTGGATGAGCAGTTCTTC.

The V and J genes are TRBV29-1 and TRBJ2-3, with 10 bases identical to TRBD2. Trimming cost V 4 bases and J 4 bases; bases outside gene matches: 5. This CDR3 comprises 14 residues. In germline, CDR1 is SQVTM, CDR2 ANQGSEA. The chain's CDR3 is CSVGGLAGADTQYF. CDR3 DNA sequence: TGCAGCGTTGGGGGTCTAGCGGGAGCAGATACGCAGTATTTT.

The sample holds a few counts of this clonotype. The rearrangement links TRBV7-9 to TRBJ2-1; D gene unclear. The CDR3 is 14 residues long. Per germline, CDR1 SEHNR and CDR2 FQNEAQ (reference sequence). V lost 5 bases to trimming and J lost 6 bases, with 14 bases between them. The CDR3 DNA is TGTGCCAGCAGCCCACGATCAACAAGCAATGAGCAGTTCTTC. It codes for CASSPRSTSNEQFF. The variable domain in full, completed from reference TRBV7-9 and TRBJ2-1, reads DTGVSQNPRHKITKRGQNVTFRCDPISEHNRLYWYRQTLGQGPEFLTYFQNEAQLEKSRLLSDRFSAERPKGSFSTLEIQRTEQGDSAMYLCASSPRSTSNEQFFGPGTRLTVL.

This clonotype was detected only a few times. This sequence joins TRBV11-2 and TRBJ2-7; D gene ambiguous. CDR1 and CDR2 from the germline V gene are SGHAT and FQNNGV. The CDR3 spans 12 residues. Trimming cost V 5 bases and J 8 bases, with 13 bases left between them. DNA for the CDR3: TGTGCCAGCAGCCCACGTCCTTTGAAGCAGTACTTC. Encoded protein: CASSPRPLKQYF.

This clonotype was recorded at least ten times. The rearrangement joins TRBV4-1 to TRBJ2-7, with a possible D match to TRBD1 (6 bases). This CDR3 has 13 amino acids. The V end lost 4 bases, the J end lost 6 bases, and 13 bases lay between the germline ends. Looked up from germline, CDR1 is MGHRA and CDR2 is YSYEKL. The CDR3 region has the DNA TGCGCCAGCAGCCCGAACGGACAGAGCGAGCAGTACTTC. Residues: CASSPNGQSEQYF.

This clonotype was detected a few times. The chain links TRBV28 to TRBJ2-5, with 10 bases matching TRBD2. Germline CDR1 and CDR2: MDHEN and SYDVKM. The CDR3 is 15 residues long. Losses at the gene ends were 7 bases for V and 0 bases for J; bases not matched to a gene: 5. CDR3 amino acids: CASKAGGEYQETQYF. CDR3 sequence (DNA): TGTGCCAGCAAAGCGGGGGGGGAGTACCAAGAGACCCAGTACTTC.

A word on this clonotype: This may stem from a read error, because a much larger clone lies one nucleotide away. This sequence joins TRBV5-1 and TRBJ2-5; the D is unclear. The J call could be wrong; TRBJ2-7 is a better fit for the DNA end. CDR1 and CDR2 (germline): SGHRS, YFSETQ. This CDR3 has 13 amino acids. CDR3: CACSTGGPSEQYF. As DNA, the CDR3 is TGCGCCTGCAGCACGGGTGGGCCCTCCGAGCAGTACTTC.

This clonotype was counted only a few times. V and J are TRBV28 and TRBJ1-2, with a possible D match to TRBD1 (5 bases). V gave up 6 bases and J gave up 4 bases, with 12 bases separating them. The CDR3 extends over 13 amino acids. Germline loops: CDR1 MDHEN, CDR2 SYDVKM. CDR3 DNA: TGTGCCAGCAGCGATAGAAGGGGCTATGGCTACACCTTC. Protein product: CASSDRRGYGYTF.

The table lists this clonotype with many counts. The CDR3 DNA reads as TGCAGTGCTAGAGATTGGACTAGCTTGAAATCCCAAGAGACCCAGTACTTC. This encodes CSARDWTSLKSQETQYF. The chain has TRBV20-1 and TRBJ2-5, with TRBD2 matching 8 bases. Losses at the gene ends were 0 bases for V and 1 base for J; bases not matched to a gene: 10. Germline-derived CDR1 and CDR2 are DFQATT and SNEGSKA (reference sequence). The CDR3 runs to 17 residues.

Many counts were recorded for this clonotype. The CDR3 spells CAINGLADPYEQYF. CDR3 in DNA: TGTGCCATCAACGGACTAGCGGACCCCTACGAGCAGTACTTC. V gene TRBV10-3 combines with J gene TRBJ2-7; 10 bases fit TRBD2. Germline-derived CDR1 and CDR2 are ENHRY and SYGVKD. Losses at the gene ends were 7 bases for V and 2 bases for J; bases not matched to a gene: 5. The CDR3 has 14 amino acids.

The chain joins TRBV20-1 to TRBJ2-5, with D possibly matching TRBD2 (6 bases). Trimming removed 6 bases at V and 2 bases at J, with 16 bases between. Germline CDR1 DFQATT, CDR2 SNEGSKA (reference sequence). This CDR3 is built from 14 residues. This CDR3 reads CSAGRRAGQETQYF. CDR3 in DNA: TGCAGTGCCGGACGGAGGGCGGGGCAAGAGACCCAGTACTTC.

The gene calls are TRBV5-1 and TRBJ2-4, with 7 positions matching TRBD2. The DNA end favors TRBJ2-7, so the J call may be wrong. The CDR3 runs 15 residues. CDR1 is SGHRS, CDR2 YFSETQ, per germline. The CDR3 nucleotides read TGCGCCAGCAGGGACGCCAATGCCGGGGGGAACGAGCAGTACTTC. Translation gives CASRDANAGGNEQYF.

This clonotype was observed many times. The chain couples TRBV4-3 to TRBJ2-1; TRBD2 matches 9 bases. The trim removed 5 bases at V and 10 bases at J, leaving 12 bases unmatched. CDR1 is LGHNA, CDR2 YSLEER, per germline. The CDR3 totals 15 residues. CDR3 in DNA: TGCGCCAGCAGCACCGACAGTAGCGGGAGAGGAGAGCAGTTCTTC. Residues: CASSTDSSGRGEQFF.

The chain joins TRBV7-8 to TRBJ1-4, with a possible D match to TRBD1 (5 bases). Germline assignment: CDR1 SGHVS and CDR2 FQNEAQ. V lost 5 bases and J lost 8, with 18 bases in between. This CDR3 region has 15 residues. The CDR3 is CASSPQDRAGEKLFF. The CDR3 region has the DNA TGTGCCAGCAGCCCCCAGGACCGGGCAGGGGAAAAACTGTTTTTT.

The table lists this clonotype with a few counts. The rearrangement uses TRBV11-2 and TRBJ2-4, with a weak D call TRBD1 (6 bases). The end of the DNA aligns better with TRBJ2-7, so the J call may be wrong. The CDR3 extends over 16 amino acids. Germline V gene data show CDR1 as SGHAT and CDR2 as FQNNGV. As DNA, the CDR3 is TGTGCCAGCAGCTTAGTGGTTGCAGGGGCAGGGAACGAGCAGTACTTC. It specifies CASSLVVAGAGNEQYF.

This clonotype has just a few counts. The V call is TRBV10-3, the J call TRBJ2-3; 7 bases agree with TRBD2. V shed 8 bases, J shed 2 bases, and the junction held 10 bases outside the gene matches. This CDR3 spans 15 amino acids. From germline, CDR1 is ENHRY and CDR2 SYGVKD. This CDR3 is CAIGGGGLLTDTQYF. The DNA for the CDR3 is TGTGCCATCGGGGGGGGAGGTCTTCTCACAGATACGCAGTATTTT.

The chain is built from TRBV6-6 and TRBJ2-3; the D is unclear. V shed 0 bases and J shed 2 bases, with 12 bases lying between them. This CDR3 region has 16 residues. CDR1 is MNHNY, CDR2 SVGAGI, per germline (reference sequence). CDR3 loop: CASSYSSVTITDTQYF. In DNA, the CDR3 is TGTGCCAGCAGTTACTCGAGCGTGACCATCACAGATACGCAGTATTTT.

In its sample, this clonotype was seen a few times. V is TRBV6-2 or TRBV6-3 and J is TRBJ2-7; D call uncertain. Germline assignment: CDR1 MNHEY and CDR2 SVGEGT. The ends were cut back, 8 bases at V and 1 base at J, with 15 bases in the middle. This CDR3 has 14 residues. This CDR3 is CASHQPSGSYEQYF. The CDR3 DNA reads as TGTGCCAGCCACCAACCCTCCGGGTCCTACGAGCAGTACTTC.

The chain joins TRBV2 to TRBJ2-1; 7 positions match TRBD1. Germline V gene sequence: CDR1 SNHLY, CDR2 FYNNEI. This CDR3 spans 14 amino acids. After removal of 10 bases from V and 0 bases from J, the junction contained 6 bases not matched to a gene. CDR3 sequence (DNA): TGTGCCACCCAGGGGGACGGCTCCTACAATGAGCAGTTCTTC. It codes for CATQGDGSYNEQFF.

As regards this clonotype: A read error may be the cause here, since a much bigger clone is one base away. The J gene is TRBJ2-4, the V gene TRBV7-2, with a tentative D call TRBD2 (5 bases). Trimming removed 0 bases at V and 10 bases at J, with 16 bases between. The length of the CDR3 is 15 residues. The germline CDR1 and CDR2 sequences are SGHTA and FQGNSA. The CDR3 loop reads CASSLASGPPRIQYF. The CDR3 coding sequence is TGTGCCAGCAGCTTAGCGAGCGGACCCCCTAGAATTCAGTACTTC.

This clonotype appeared a few times. The rearrangement uses TRBV14 and TRBJ2-7; 13 bases align to TRBD2. Germline V gene lookup returns CDR1 SGHDN and CDR2 FVKESK. CDR3 size: 15 residues. The V and J ends lost 5 bases and 4 bases, in that order; junction bases with no gene match: 5. CDR3 nucleotide sequence: TGTGCCAGCAGCTACGGACTAGCGGGAGTATACGAGCAGTACTTC. Translating it yields CASSYGLAGVYEQYF.